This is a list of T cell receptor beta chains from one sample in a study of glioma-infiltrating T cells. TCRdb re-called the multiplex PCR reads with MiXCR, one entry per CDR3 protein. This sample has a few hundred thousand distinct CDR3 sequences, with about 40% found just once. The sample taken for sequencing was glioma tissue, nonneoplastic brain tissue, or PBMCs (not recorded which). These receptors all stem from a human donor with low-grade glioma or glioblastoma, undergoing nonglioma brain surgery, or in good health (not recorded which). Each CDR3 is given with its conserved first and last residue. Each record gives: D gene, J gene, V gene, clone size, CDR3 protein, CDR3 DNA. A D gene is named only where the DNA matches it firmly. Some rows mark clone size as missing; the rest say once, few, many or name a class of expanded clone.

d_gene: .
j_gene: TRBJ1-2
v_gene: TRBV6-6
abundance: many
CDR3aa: CASSYVPEGYTF
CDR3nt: TGTGCCAGCAGTTACGTTCCGGAGGGCTACACCTTC

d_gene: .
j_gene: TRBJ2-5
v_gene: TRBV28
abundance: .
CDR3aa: CASSLWRRQETQYF
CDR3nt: TGTGCCAGCAGTTTATGGCGGCGACAAGAGACCCAGTACTTC

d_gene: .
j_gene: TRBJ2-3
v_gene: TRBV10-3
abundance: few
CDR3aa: CAISEKDFSDTQYF
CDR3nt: TGTGCCATCAGTGAAAAGGACTTCTCAGATACGCAGTATTTT

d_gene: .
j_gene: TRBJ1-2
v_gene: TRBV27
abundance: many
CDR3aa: CASSFNLWSGYTF
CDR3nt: TGTGCCAGCAGTTTTAACTTATGGAGTGGCTACACCTTC

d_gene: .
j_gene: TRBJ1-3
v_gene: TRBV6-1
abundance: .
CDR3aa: CASTLSGNTIYF
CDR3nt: TGTGCCAGCACTTTATCTGGAAACACCATATATTTT

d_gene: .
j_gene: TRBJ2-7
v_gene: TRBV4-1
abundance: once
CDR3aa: CASSQRDTLEHYF
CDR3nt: TGCGCCAGCAGCCAAAGAGACACCCTGGAGCATTACTTC

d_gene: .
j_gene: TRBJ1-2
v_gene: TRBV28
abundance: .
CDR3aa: CASSSLQGAPGYTF
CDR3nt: TGTGCCAGCAGTTCATTACAGGGTGCCCCTGGCTACACCTTC

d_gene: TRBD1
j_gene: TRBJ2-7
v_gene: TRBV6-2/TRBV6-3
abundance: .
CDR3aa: CASIYGTGFYEQYF
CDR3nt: TGTGCCAGCATATACGGGACAGGGTTCTACGAGCAGTACTTC

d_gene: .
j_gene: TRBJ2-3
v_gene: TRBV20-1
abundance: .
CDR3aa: CSAVEGPRTDTQYF
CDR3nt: TGCAGTGCTGTAGAGGGACCACGCACAGATACGCAGTATTTT

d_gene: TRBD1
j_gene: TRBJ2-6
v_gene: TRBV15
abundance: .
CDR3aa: CATSREGQGSAGANVLTF
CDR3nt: TGTGCCACCAGCAGAGAAGGACAGGGGAGCGCTGGGGCCAACGTCCTGACTTTC

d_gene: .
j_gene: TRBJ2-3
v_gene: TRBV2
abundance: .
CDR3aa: CARSESDTQYF
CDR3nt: TGTGCCAGAAGTGAGAGTGATACGCAGTATTTT

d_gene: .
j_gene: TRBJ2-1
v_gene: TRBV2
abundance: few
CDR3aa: CASSENGEQFF
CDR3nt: TGTGCCAGCAGTGAAAATGGGGAGCAGTTCTTC

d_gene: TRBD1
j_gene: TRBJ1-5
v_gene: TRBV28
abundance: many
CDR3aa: CASSSRSGTGVGSNQPQHF
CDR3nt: TGTGCCAGCAGTTCCCGATCCGGGACAGGGGTCGGTAGCAATCAGCCCCAGCATTTT

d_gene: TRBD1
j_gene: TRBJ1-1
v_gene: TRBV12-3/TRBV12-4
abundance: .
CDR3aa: CASTRQGTGSNTEAFF
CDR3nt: TGTGCCAGCACCCGCCAGGGGACAGGGTCGAACACTGAAGCTTTCTTT

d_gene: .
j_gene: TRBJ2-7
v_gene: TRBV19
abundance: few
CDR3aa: CASSDRSSSYEQYF
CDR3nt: TGTGCCAGTAGTGATAGGTCCTCTTCCTACGAGCAGTACTTC

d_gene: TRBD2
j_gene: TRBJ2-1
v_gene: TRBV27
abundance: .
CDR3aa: CASTGGPSSYNEQFF
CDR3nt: TGTGCCAGCACGGGGGGTCCCAGCTCCTACAATGAGCAGTTCTTC

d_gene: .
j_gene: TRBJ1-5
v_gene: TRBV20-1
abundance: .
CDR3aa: CSASRDILGQHQHF
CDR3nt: TGCAGTGCTAGTAGGGACATCTTAGGTCAGCACCAGCATTTT

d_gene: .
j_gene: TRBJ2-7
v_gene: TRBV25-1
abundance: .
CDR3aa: CASTNRDGDNEQYF
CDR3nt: TGTGCCAGCACCAACAGGGACGGGGACAACGAGCAGTACTTC

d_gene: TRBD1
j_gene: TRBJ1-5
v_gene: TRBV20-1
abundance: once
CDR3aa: CSAEDRGEGNQPQHF
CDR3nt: TGCAGTGCCGAGGACAGGGGAGAAGGCAATCAGCCCCAGCATTTT

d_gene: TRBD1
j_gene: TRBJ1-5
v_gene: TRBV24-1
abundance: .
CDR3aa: CATSGTGGSSNQPQHF
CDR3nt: TGTGCCACAAGTGGGACAGGGGGGAGCAGCAATCAGCCCCAGCATTTT

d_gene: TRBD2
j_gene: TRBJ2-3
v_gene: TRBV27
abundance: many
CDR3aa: CASSRLAVTDTQYF
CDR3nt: TGTGCCAGCAGCCGACTAGCGGTCACAGATACGCAGTATTTT

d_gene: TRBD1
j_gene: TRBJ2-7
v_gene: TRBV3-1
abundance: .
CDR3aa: CASSQGTGDYEQYF
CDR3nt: TGTGCCAGCAGCCAAGGGACAGGGGATTACGAGCAGTACTTC

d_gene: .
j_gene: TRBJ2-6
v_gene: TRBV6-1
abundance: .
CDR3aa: CASIKDIAGANVLTF
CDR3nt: TGTGCCAGCATAAAGGATATCGCTGGGGCCAACGTCCTGACTTTC

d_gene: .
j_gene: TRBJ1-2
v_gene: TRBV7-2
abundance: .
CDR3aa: CASSSQMDGYTF
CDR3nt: TGTGCCAGCAGCTCCCAGATGGATGGCTACACCTTC

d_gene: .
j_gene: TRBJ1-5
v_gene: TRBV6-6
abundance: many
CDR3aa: CASSYSRGQPQHF
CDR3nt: TGTGCCAGCAGTTACTCGAGGGGTCAGCCCCAGCATTTT

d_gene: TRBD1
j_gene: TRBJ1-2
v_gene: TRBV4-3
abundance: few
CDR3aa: CASSQGQGSNYGYTF
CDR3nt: TGCGCCAGCAGCCAAGGACAGGGGTCTAACTATGGCTACACCTTC

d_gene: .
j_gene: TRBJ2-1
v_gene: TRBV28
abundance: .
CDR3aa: CASSLSVSLLFGPGQFF
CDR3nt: TGTGCCAGCAGTTTAAGTGTTAGCCTACTTTTTGGGCCGGGGCAGTTCTTC

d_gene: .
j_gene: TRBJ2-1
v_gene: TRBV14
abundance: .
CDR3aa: CASSQGLSSYNEQFF
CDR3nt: TGTGCCAGCAGCCAAGGACTGAGCTCCTACAATGAGCAGTTCTTC

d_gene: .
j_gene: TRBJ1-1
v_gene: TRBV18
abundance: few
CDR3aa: CASSPPGRYTEAFF
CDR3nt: TGTGCCAGCTCACCACCGGGACGTTACACTGAAGCTTTCTTT

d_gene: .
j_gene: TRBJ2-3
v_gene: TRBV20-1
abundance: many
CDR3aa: CSARGSTDTQYF
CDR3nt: TGCAGTGCAAGAGGAAGCACAGATACGCAGTATTTT

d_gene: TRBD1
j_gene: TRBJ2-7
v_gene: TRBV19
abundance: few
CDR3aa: CASSAGTATYEQYF
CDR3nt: TGTGCCAGTAGCGCCGGGACAGCCACTTACGAGCAGTACTTC

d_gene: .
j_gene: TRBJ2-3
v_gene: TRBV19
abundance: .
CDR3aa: CASGPRGPTDGQYF
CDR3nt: TGTGCCAGTGGCCCCCGGGGCCCCACAGATGGGCAGTATTTT

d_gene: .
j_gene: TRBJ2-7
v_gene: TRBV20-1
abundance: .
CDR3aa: CSAGWAFPAEQYF
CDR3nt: TGCAGTGCTGGATGGGCGTTTCCGGCGGAGCAGTACTTC

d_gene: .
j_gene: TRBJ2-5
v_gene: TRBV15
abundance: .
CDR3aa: CATSRFRDLSETQYF
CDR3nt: TGTGCCACCAGCAGGTTCCGGGACCTGTCGGAGACCCAGTACTTC

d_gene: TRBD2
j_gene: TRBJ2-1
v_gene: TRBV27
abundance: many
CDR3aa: CASSLSLAGIDEQFF
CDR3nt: TGTGCCAGCAGCCTTAGCCTAGCGGGAATAGATGAGCAGTTCTTC

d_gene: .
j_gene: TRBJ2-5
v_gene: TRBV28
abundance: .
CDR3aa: CASNAFVGSQETQYF
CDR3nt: TGTGCCAGCAACGCCTTCGTGGGATCCCAAGAGACCCAGTACTTC

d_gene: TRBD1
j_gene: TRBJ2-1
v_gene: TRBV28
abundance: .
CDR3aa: CASGPREQGASYNEQFF
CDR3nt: TGTGCCAGCGGTCCGCGGGAACAGGGGGCGTCCTACAATGAGCAGTTCTTC

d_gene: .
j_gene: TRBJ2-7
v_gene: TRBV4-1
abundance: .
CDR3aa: CASSQEYQGNEQYF
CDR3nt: TGCGCCAGCAGCCAAGAATACCAGGGCAACGAGCAGTACTTC

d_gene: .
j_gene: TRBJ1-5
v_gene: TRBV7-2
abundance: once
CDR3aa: CASSRDRNSQPQHF
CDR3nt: TGTGCCAGCAGCCGCGACAGAAACAGTCAGCCCCAGCATTTT

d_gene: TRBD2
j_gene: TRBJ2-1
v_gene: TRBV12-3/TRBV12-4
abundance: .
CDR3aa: CASSLVAGGNNEQFF
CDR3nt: TGTGCCAGCAGTCTAGTAGCGGGGGGCAACAATGAGCAGTTCTTC

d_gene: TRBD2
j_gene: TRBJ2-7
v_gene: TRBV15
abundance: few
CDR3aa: CATSVAGVEEQYF
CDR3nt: TGTGCCACCAGCGTAGCGGGAGTGGAAGAGCAGTACTTC

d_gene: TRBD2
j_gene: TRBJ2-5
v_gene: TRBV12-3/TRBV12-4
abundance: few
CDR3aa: CASSLGVIGGGRQETQYF
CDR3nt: TGTGCCAGCAGTTTGGGCGTGATTGGGGGCGGGAGGCAAGAGACCCAGTACTTC

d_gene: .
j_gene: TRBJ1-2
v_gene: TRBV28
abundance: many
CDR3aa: CASNLALGTSHPYGYTF
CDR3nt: TGTGCCAGCAACTTGGCCCTCGGGACTTCGCATCCCTATGGCTACACCTTC

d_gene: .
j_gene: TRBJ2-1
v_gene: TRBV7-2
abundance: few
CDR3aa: CASSLDGTPYNEQFF
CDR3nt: TGTGCCAGCAGCTTAGATGGGACGCCCTACAATGAGCAGTTCTTC

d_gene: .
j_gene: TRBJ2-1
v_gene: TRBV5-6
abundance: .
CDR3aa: CASSLGYAYYNEQFF
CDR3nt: TGTGCCAGCAGCTTGGGTTATGCATACTACAATGAGCAGTTCTTC

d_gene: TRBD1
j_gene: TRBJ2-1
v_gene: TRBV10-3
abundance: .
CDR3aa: CAISSGQGGDNEQFF
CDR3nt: TGTGCCATCAGTTCAGGACAGGGGGGAGATAATGAGCAGTTCTTC